This T cell receptor beta chain appears in the sequencing data of a study of PD-L1 blockade in urothelial cancer. Regarding the study as a whole: Durable-benefit patients had greater expansion of tumor-associated blood clones at 3 weeks.

A note on this clone: The antigen is not known.

This sample's time point: pretreatment peripheral blood. Produced via immunoSEQ multiplex PCR; TCRdb's table is partial and in-frame only. The sample records about 130,000 clones, around 85% being singletons. Germline V gene sequence: CDR1 SGHDT, CDR2 YYEEEE. The CDR3 sequence is 15 residues long. With 0 bases clipped from V and 6 bases from J, the junction kept 4 bases outside the gene matches. The material sequenced was PBMCs, taken around atezolizumab (anti-PD-L1) treatment. The sequence came from a man in his forties or fifties with urothelial cancer. V gene TRBV5-6 combines with J gene TRBJ2-1, with TRBD2 identical over 9 bases. CDR3 in DNA: TGTGCCAGCAGCTTGGGGCTAGCGGGAAGCAATGAGCAGTTCTTC. Translated: CASSLGLAGSNEQFF. Supplemented by reference TRBV5-6 and TRBJ2-1, the full variable domain reads DAGVTQSPTHLIKTRGQQVTLRCSPKSGHDTVSWYQQALGQGPQFIFQYYEEEERQRGNFPDRFSGHQFPNYSSELNVNALLLGDSALYLCASSLGLAGSNEQFFGPGTRLTVL.